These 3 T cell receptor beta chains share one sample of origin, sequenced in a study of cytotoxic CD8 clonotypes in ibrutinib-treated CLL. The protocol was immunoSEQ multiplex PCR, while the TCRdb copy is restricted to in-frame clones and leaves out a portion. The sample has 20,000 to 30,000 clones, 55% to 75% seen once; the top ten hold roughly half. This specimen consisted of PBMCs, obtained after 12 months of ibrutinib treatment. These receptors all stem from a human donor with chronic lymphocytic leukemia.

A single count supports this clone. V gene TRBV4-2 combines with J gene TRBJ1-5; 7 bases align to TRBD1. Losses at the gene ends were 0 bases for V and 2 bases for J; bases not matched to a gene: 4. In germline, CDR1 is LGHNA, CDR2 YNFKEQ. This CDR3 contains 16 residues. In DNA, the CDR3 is TGTGCCAGCAGCCAAGATATCGGACAGGGCAATCAGCCCCAGCATTTT. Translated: CASSQDIGQGNQPQHF.

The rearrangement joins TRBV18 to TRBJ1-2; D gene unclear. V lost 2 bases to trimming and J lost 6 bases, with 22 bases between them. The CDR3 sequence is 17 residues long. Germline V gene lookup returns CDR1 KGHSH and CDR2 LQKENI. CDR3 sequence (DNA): TGTGCCAGCTCACCAAGTAGGCAAAGTCGGGGTGTGGATGGCTACACCTTC. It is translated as CASSPSRQSRGVDGYTF.

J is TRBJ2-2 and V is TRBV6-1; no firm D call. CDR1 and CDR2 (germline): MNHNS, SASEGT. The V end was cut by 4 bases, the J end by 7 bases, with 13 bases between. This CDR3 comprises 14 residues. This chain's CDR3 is CASSVYGSDGELFF. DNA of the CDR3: TGTGCCAGCAGTGTATACGGGTCAGACGGGGAGCTGTTTTTT.